The 9 T cell receptor beta chains presented below share a single source sample, sequenced in a study of blood T cell repertoires in COVID-19. Clones were sequenced by immunoSEQ multiplex PCR, and TCRdb holds only the in-frame ones, with some missing. This table has around 190,000 clones, about 82% appearing once. The sample comprised PBMCs or T cells enriched from blood (not recorded which). The receptor source for this set is a middle-aged man with acute COVID-19.

This clone was picked up one time. The chain recombines TRBV3-1 (or the pseudogene TRBV3-2) with TRBJ2-6, with D perhaps matching TRBD1 (5 bases). The germline gives CDR1 LGHDT, CDR2 YNNKEL (reference sequence). Trimming left V 4 bases short and J 3 bases short, with 7 bases between. This CDR3 is built from 14 residues. The DNA for the CDR3 is TGTGCCAGCAGCCCCAGGGATGGGGCCAACGTCCTGACTTTC. Amino acid sequence: CASSPRDGANVLTF.

The chain has TRBV9 and TRBJ2-1, with TRBD2 matching 7 bases. CDR3 size: 15 residues. The germline V gene encodes CDR1 SGDLS and CDR2 YYNGEE. V dropped 0 bases and J dropped 4; count of bases not matched to a gene: 4. CDR3 sequence (DNA): TGTGCCAGCAGCGTAGCCGGGACTACATACAATGAGCAGTTCTTC. Translating it yields CASSVAGTTYNEQFF. The full variable domain, in which reference TRBV9 and TRBJ2-1 provide the parts outside the CDR3, is DSGVTQTPKHLITATGQRVTLRCSPRSGDLSVYWYQQSLDQGLQFLIQYYNGEERAKGNILERFSAQQFPDLHSELNLSSLELGDSALYFCASSVAGTTYNEQFFGPGTRLTVL.

J is TRBJ2-5 and V is TRBV11-2; D is perhaps TRBD2 (5 bases). The CDR3 has 19 amino acids. V was cut by 2 bases and J by 1 base, with 23 bases left in between. The germline CDR1 and CDR2 sequences are SGHAT and FQNNGV. CDR3 residues: CASSLLGAPGGSGQETQYF. CDR3 DNA: TGTGCCAGCAGCTTATTAGGAGCTCCTGGAGGTTCGGGCCAAGAGACCCAGTACTTC. The full variable domain, with the rest looked up from reference TRBV11-2 and TRBJ2-5, is EAGVAQSPRYKIIEKRQSVAFWCNPISGHATLYWYQQILGQGPKLLIQFQNNGVVDDSQLPKDRFSAERLKGVDSTLKIQPAKLEDSAVYLCASSLLGAPGGSGQETQYFGPGTRLLVL.

V and J are TRBV12-3 or TRBV12-4 and TRBJ2-1; D ambiguous. The length of the CDR3 is 13 residues. The CDR3 reads CVISPPAYNEQFF. In nucleotides, the CDR3 is TGTGTCATCAGTCCCCCGGCCTACAATGAGCAGTTCTTC.

V is TRBV20-1 and J is TRBJ2-1; D ambiguous. This CDR3 comprises 11 residues. V was trimmed by 2 bases and J by 15 bases, leaving 14 bases between them. CDR1 DFQATT and CDR2 SNEGSKA come from the germline V gene (reference sequence). CDR3 sequence: CSARQLGLRFF. For the CDR3, the DNA is TGCAGTGCTAGACAACTCGGTTTACGGTTCTTC.

Turning to this clone: The sample carries other DNA sequences with the same CDR3. The CDR3 DNA reads TGTGCCAGCAGCTCACTTTGGACAGGGGGCGAGCAGTACTTC. It encodes CASSSLWTGGEQYF. The V call is TRBV7-2, the J call TRBJ2-7, with TRBD1 matching over 10 bases. The CDR3 is 14 amino acids. From germline, CDR1 is SGHTA and CDR2 FQGNSA. V was clipped by 4 bases and J by 6 bases; unmatched bases: 6.

The chain carries TRBV7-2 and TRBJ2-7; 8 bases are shared with TRBD1. This CDR3 contains 15 residues. The germline V gene encodes CDR1 SGHTA and CDR2 FQGNSA. The V and J ends lost 6 bases and 2 bases, in that order; junction bases with no gene match: 9. The CDR3 DNA is TGTGCCAGCAGTTCATCCGGGACAGGACCCTACGAGCAGTACTTC. Translation: CASSSSGTGPYEQYF.

This clone has just a few counts. This chain links TRBV27 with TRBJ1-1, with unresolved D. Per the germline V gene, CDR1 is MNHEY and CDR2 is SMNVEV (reference sequence). Trimming stripped 7 bases from V and 6 bases from J, with 3 bases between. The CDR3 length is 9 residues. CDR3 DNA: TGTGCCAGCACCGCTGAAGCTTTCTTT. It translates to CASTAEAFF.

The chain uses TRBV28 and TRBJ2-2; D is unclear. The CDR3 contains 15 residues. Germline lookup yields CDR1 MDHEN and CDR2 SYDVKM. Trimming left V 6 bases short and J 2 bases short, with 13 bases between. CDR3 DNA sequence: TGTGCCAGCAGACAAGACGGAGACAACACCGGGGAGCTGTTTTTT. Its protein product is CASRQDGDNTGELFF. The full variable domain, in which reference TRBV28 and TRBJ2-2 provide the parts outside the CDR3, is DVKVTQSSRYLVKRTGEKVFLECVQDMDHENMFWYRQDPGLGLRLIYFSYDVKMKEKGDIPEGYSVSREKKERFSLILESASTNQTSMYLCASRQDGDNTGELFFGEGSRLTVL.